Listed below are T cell receptor beta chains from one sample, sequenced in a study of T cells in Graves' hyperthyroidism and ophthalmopathy. In TCRdb, the multiplex PCR reads were re-called with MiXCR into one record per CDR3 protein. The sample carries approximately 600,000 distinct CDR3 sequences, more than 11% recorded once. The source material was blood. These receptors were obtained from a woman aged 30 to 39 with Graves' hyperthyroidism that later progressed to Graves' ophthalmopathy. Each CDR3 is given with its conserved first and last residue. A D gene is named only where the DNA matches it firmly. Expanded clones get a size class; other rows say once, few or many, or leave the size out.

few,TRBJ2-7,NA,TRBV6-2/TRBV6-3,TGTGCCAGCAGCGGGGAACTAGTCCGCTCCTACGAGCAGTACTTC,CASSGELVRSYEQYF
many,TRBJ2-7,TRBD2,TRBV12-3/TRBV12-4,TGTGCCGGAGCCCAGACGTCTAGCGGCGAGCAGTACTTC,CAGAQTSSGEQYF
many,TRBJ1-5,NA,TRBV30,TGTGCCTGGAGTGTAAAGGGCAGGGTTCAGCCCCAGCATTTT,CAWSVKGRVQPQHF
many,TRBJ2-5,TRBD1,TRBV10-3,TGTGCCATCGGGACAGGGGGCGACGAGACCCAGTACTTC,CAIGTGGDETQYF
few,TRBJ2-5,NA,TRBV5-5,TGTGCCAGCAGCTCCCCCGACGGTCCGGGACTCCTCATAGGGGAGACCCAGTACTTC,CASSSPDGPGLLIGETQYF
few,TRBJ1-2,TRBD1,TRBV6-1,TGTGCCGTTGAACCGGGACAGCATGACGGCTACACCTTC,CAVEPGQHDGYTF
many,TRBJ1-2,TRBD1,TRBV28,TGTGCCAGCAGTTTAGGGACAGGGATGTATGGCTACACCTTC,CASSLGTGMYGYTF
many,TRBJ2-7,TRBD2,TRBV7-9,TGTGCCAGCAGCTCCCTAGCGGGAGTCGGTTACGAGCAGTACTTC,CASSSLAGVGYEQYF
many,TRBJ2-5,NA,TRBV10-3,TGTGCCATCACTAGGAGTTACCAAGAGACCCAGTACTTC,CAITRSYQETQYF
NA,TRBJ1-2,NA,TRBV4-2,TGTGCCAGCACCCGGGGGGGCGATGGCTACACCTTC,CASTRGGDGYTF
few,TRBJ2-7,NA,TRBV19,TGTGCCAGTAGTATGGGCGGTCCCTCCTACGAGCAGTACTTC,CASSMGGPSYEQYF
few,TRBJ2-1,TRBD2,TRBV30,TGTGCCTGGATCCCGGGACTAGCGGGAGCACATGAGCAGTTCTTC,CAWIPGLAGAHEQFF
many,TRBJ1-3,NA,TRBV18,TGTGCCAGCTCACCAGGTGTCGGGAGCTCTGGAAACACCATATATTTT,CASSPGVGSSGNTIYF
NA,TRBJ1-1,TRBD1,TRBV19,TGTGCCAGTAGTACGCCGGGACAGAGGTTGAACACTGAAGCTTTCTTT,CASSTPGQRLNTEAFF
few,TRBJ2-7,TRBD2,TRBV27,TGTGCCAGCAGTTCCGGGACTAGCGGGAGGGACGAGCAGTACTTC,CASSSGTSGRDEQYF
NA,TRBJ1-1,NA,TRBV28,TGTGCCAGCAGTTACCTCGACCTGGACGCTGAAGCTTTCTTT,CASSYLDLDAEAFF
many,TRBJ1-3,TRBD1,TRBV28,TGTGCCAGTACTCCCGGGACAGGGCCCGGAAACACCATATATTTT,CASTPGTGPGNTIYF
many,TRBJ2-1,NA,TRBV10-3,TGTGCCATCGGAGGGGGCGGCAGGGGAGTCGATGAGCAGTTCTTC,CAIGGGGRGVDEQFF
few,TRBJ2-6,TRBD2,TRBV6-5,TGTGCCAGCAGTTACGGGACTAGCGGGATTTCTGGGGCCAACGTCCTGACTTTC,CASSYGTSGISGANVLTF
few,TRBJ1-1,TRBD1,TRBV6-1,TGTGCCAGCAGTAATACAGGGGGCTACACTGAAGCTTTCTTT,CASSNTGGYTEAFF
many,TRBJ2-7,TRBD2,TRBV6-2/TRBV6-3,TGTGCCAGCAGACCAGGACTAGCGGGGACTGACGAGCAGTACTTC,CASRPGLAGTDEQYF
many,TRBJ2-7,NA,TRBV28,TGTGCCAGCAGTTTAGGGGGCTGGGGTGTCGGATCCTACGAGCAGTACTTC,CASSLGGWGVGSYEQYF
many,TRBJ2-1,TRBD2,TRBV19,TGTGCCAGTAGTCCTCAGACTAGCCTTTCCTACAATGAGCAGTTCTTC,CASSPQTSLSYNEQFF
NA,TRBJ2-3,TRBD2,TRBV20-1,TGCAGTGCCCCACTAGCGGGTGGTGTTAGTGATACGCAGTATTTT,CSAPLAGGVSDTQYF
few,TRBJ2-1,NA,TRBV27,TGTGCCAGCAGTTTATCTCGGGTCAATGAGCAGTTCTTC,CASSLSRVNEQFF
NA,TRBJ1-3,NA,TRBV6-2/TRBV6-3,TGTGCCAGCAGTTATCGAACCGAACGGCCAAACACCATATATTTT,CASSYRTERPNTIYF
many,TRBJ1-4,NA,TRBV19,TGTGCCAGTAGTATAATGGGCGATAGTGGAAAACTGTTTTTT,CASSIMGDSGKLFF
few,TRBJ1-1,NA,TRBV6-2/TRBV6-3,TGTGCCAGCAGTTACTCCCCGACAGGATTGGGTCTGAACACTGAAGCTTTCTTT,CASSYSPTGLGLNTEAFF
many,TRBJ1-1,NA,TRBV3-1,TGTGCCAGCAGCCCGCCCGGGTTAGTCACTGAAGCTTTCTTT,CASSPPGLVTEAFF
many,TRBJ1-2,TRBD1,TRBV11-2,TGTGCCAGCAGCACGACAGGGAACTATGGCTACACCTTC,CASSTTGNYGYTF
NA,TRBJ1-6,TRBD1,TRBV9,TGTGCCAGCAGCTTACAGGGGGCTATTTCACCCCTCCACTTT,CASSLQGAISPLHF
many,TRBJ1-6,TRBD1,TRBV7-3,TGTGCCAGCAGCCCTGGACAGGCCGATTCACCCCTCCACTTT,CASSPGQADSPLHF
many,TRBJ2-7,NA,TRBV2,TGTGCCAGCAGTGAGGGGGTGTACGAGCAGTACTTC,CASSEGVYEQYF
many,TRBJ2-3,NA,TRBV7-9,TGTGCCAGCAGCTTCTCCAGCGGGAGCACAGATACGCAGTATTTT,CASSFSSGSTDTQYF
many,TRBJ2-4,NA,TRBV18,TGTGCCAGCTCAACAGGGAATTCCAAAAACATTCAGTACTTC,CASSTGNSKNIQYF
few,TRBJ1-4,NA,TRBV7-9,TGTGCCAGCAGCTTGATCGGGGCAGGCGAGGAAAAACTGTTTTTT,CASSLIGAGEEKLFF
NA,TRBJ1-1,NA,TRBV6-1,TGTGCCAGCAGTGGTCTCAGGGGTTCCACTGAAGCTTTCTTT,CASSGLRGSTEAFF
few,TRBJ2-3,TRBD2,TRBV3-1,TGTGCCAGCAGCCAGGGGCGGGAGCCAGATACGCAGTATTTT,CASSQGREPDTQYF
many,TRBJ1-2,NA,TRBV24-1,TGTGCCACCAGCGGGGACGGGGACTATGGCTACACCTTC,CATSGDGDYGYTF
NA,TRBJ2-1,NA,TRBV19,TGTGCCAGTAGTATACAGTCCTTCAATGAGCAGTTCTTC,CASSIQSFNEQFF
NA,TRBJ1-3,NA,TRBV19,TGTGCCAGTAGCCGACTTTCCAACACCATATATTTT,CASSRLSNTIYF